This TCR beta chain is from a study of cytomegalovirus exposure and HLA in healthy donors. Study as a whole: A data release that came early held roughly 85 million unique TCRs from HLA-typed donors. The study's findings and limits: CMV serostatus was the sole immune exposure information available.

Donors in the study were healthy people who gave bone marrow. About this clone itself: Its target is unknown.

The V end lost 5 bases, the J end lost 10 bases, and 21 bases lay between the germline ends. This CDR3 is built from 15 residues. The germline V gene encodes CDR1 SGHTA and CDR2 FQGNSA. The study ran its PCR with 60 Vbeta and 13 Jbeta primers. Profiling relied on immunoSEQ multiplex PCR, and the TCRdb table lists in-frame clones only, not all of them. The sample contains about 140,000 clones, approximately 85% of which appear only once. Material: PBMCs. The rearrangement uses TRBV7-2 and TRBJ2-1; TRBD2 might be the D (6 bases). The source is a woman in her thirties or forties in good health and CMV-seronegative. The CDR3 protein is CASSISPGVGREQFF. In nucleotides, the CDR3 is TGTGCCAGCAGCATATCGCCGGGAGTGGGGCGCGAGCAGTTCTTC.